This T cell receptor (beta chain) was recovered during a study of T and B cells in COVID-19 patients. About the research overall: Median age was approximately 34 years in the recovered cohort and around 67 years in the active-infection cohort. Critical illness requiring mechanical ventilation or extracorporeal membrane oxygenation affected about 60% of the 20 active-infection patients. Study-wide results and limits: The recovered cohort had 2,300 or so exclusive TCR clusters, including 30 or so low generation probability clusters. In COVID-19 patients, T cell receptor beta variable and joining gene use was reportedly strongly skewed.

Worth noting for this clonotype: The antigen remains undetermined.

With 3 bases clipped from V and 0 bases from J, the junction kept 10 bases outside the gene matches. The CDR3 is 19 amino acids. Multiplex PCR with BIOMED2 TRB-A/B primer pools amplified TRB rearrangements. TCRdb re-derived calls from the multiplex PCR reads in MiXCR, one entry per CDR3 protein. The data show under 5,500 distinct CDR3 sequences, 33% seen once. TRB was amplified from approximately 250-500 ng of blood genomic DNA. This receptor was taken from a human donor who had recovered from COVID-19. The sequenced sample was blood. The chain recombines TRBV12-3 or TRBV12-4 with TRBJ2-1; TRBD2 aligns across 11 bases. The CDR3 nucleotides are TGTGCCAGCAGTTTCGGGACTAGCGGACCACTCTTCTCCTACAATGAGCAGTTCTTC. Amino acid sequence: CASSFGTSGPLFSYNEQFF.